This T cell receptor beta chain was sequenced during a study of cytomegalovirus exposure and HLA in healthy donors. Overall study results and limits: When presence/absence was analysed, sequencing depth was taken to be roughly uniform across donors.

As for this clone: Its antigen remains unknown.

Use of 60 Vbeta and 13 Jbeta primers characterized the PCR. Repertoires were generated with immunoSEQ multiplex PCR, while TCRdb's copy carries only in-frame clones and drops some. Here the sample spans around 130,000 clones, around four fifths being singletons. The material sequenced was PBMCs. This clonotype was obtained from a male donor in good health and CMV-seropositive.

The CDR3: CASSLQGTNEKLFF. The CDR3, as DNA: TGTGCCAGCAGCCTCCAGGGAACCAATGAAAAACTGTTTTTT. J is TRBJ1-4 and V is TRBV7-2; D possibly corresponds to TRBD1 (5 bases). Trimming cost V 5 bases and J 5 bases, with 12 bases left between them. The germline V gene has CDR1 SGHTA and CDR2 FQGNSA. The CDR3 length is 14 residues.